The 11 T cell receptor beta chains in this list originate from one sample, sequenced in a study of cytomegalovirus exposure and HLA in healthy donors. PCR used 60 Vbeta primers and 13 Jbeta primers. Clones were sequenced by immunoSEQ multiplex PCR, and TCRdb holds only the in-frame ones, with some missing. The table shows around 150,000 clones, with around 63% occurring only once. The sample consisted of PBMCs. Receptor source: a human donor in good health.

The chain carries TRBV18 and TRBJ2-7, with D possibly being TRBD1 (6 bases). Germline V CDR1 and CDR2: KGHSH, LQKENI. The CDR3 runs 14 residues. Trimming shortened V by 3 bases and J by 6 bases, and 15 bases separated the two germline ends. CDR3 sequence: CASSPGALRGEQYF. Here the CDR3 DNA reads TGTGCCAGCTCACCGGGGGCTCTCCGCGGCGAGCAGTACTTC.

The V call is TRBV7-9, the J call TRBJ2-1; the D is unclear. Germline assignment: CDR1 SEHNR and CDR2 FQNEAQ (reference sequence). The CDR3 has 12 residues. V was clipped by 5 bases and J by 10 bases, with 12 bases between them. The CDR3: CASSRFGEEQFF. The CDR3 bases are TGTGCCAGCAGCCGTTTTGGAGAAGAGCAGTTCTTC.

The chain uses TRBV28 and TRBJ1-1; 7 nucleotides line up with TRBD1. The CDR3 covers 17 residues. After removal of 3 bases from V and 0 bases from J, the junction contained 10 bases not matched to a gene. CDR1 and CDR2 from the germline V gene are MDHEN and SYDVKM. This CDR3 reads CASSFFRGLNMNTEAFF. Written as DNA, the CDR3 is TGTGCCAGCAGTTTTTTTAGGGGGCTTAACATGAACACTGAAGCTTTCTTT.

J is TRBJ1-5 and V is TRBV29-1, with 7 bases matching TRBD1. The trim removed 5 bases at V and 6 bases at J, leaving 7 bases unmatched. Germline-derived CDR1 and CDR2 are SQVTM and ANQGSEA. CDR3 length equals 13 residues. CDR3 amino acids: CSVSGGSGQPQHF. CDR3 in DNA: TGCAGCGTTTCAGGGGGGTCCGGTCAGCCCCAGCATTTT.

The chain couples TRBV7-2 to TRBJ1-5; unclear D gene. The V gene's germline CDR1 is SGHTA and CDR2 FQGNSA. Trimming removed 1 base from V and 0 bases from J, with 10 bases in between. The CDR3 has 16 amino acids. CDR3 residues: CASSLVGGYSNQPQHF. The DNA of the CDR3 is TGTGCCAGCAGCTTAGTAGGAGGCTATAGCAATCAGCCCCAGCATTTT.

The rearrangement uses TRBV7-9 and TRBJ2-5, with 10 bases lining up with TRBD1. There are 11 residues in the CDR3. Germline CDR1 and CDR2: SEHNR and FQNEAQ (reference sequence). V lost 11 bases, J lost 7 bases, and 4 bases stayed unmatched. The CDR3, as DNA: TGTGCCGGACAGGGGGAAGGGACCCAGTACTTC. This gives the protein CAGQGEGTQYF.

The rearrangement links TRBV5-8 to TRBJ2-7; D remains ambiguous. V lost 1 base and J 2 bases, leaving 7 bases between the germline ends. This CDR3 comprises 13 residues. CDR1 and CDR2 from the germline V gene are SGHTS and YDEGEE. The CDR3 nucleotides are TGTGCCAGCAGCTTGATGTCGGCCTACGAGCAGTACTTC. It translates to CASSLMSAYEQYF.

The gene calls are TRBV4-3 and TRBJ2-7, with D hard to call. The CDR3 consists of 14 residues. Germline values: CDR1 LGHNA, CDR2 YSLEER. V lost 0 bases and J lost 0, with 6 bases in between. CDR3 DNA: TGCGCCAGCAGCCAAGACTTGTCCTCCTACGAGCAGTACTTC. This translates into CASSQDLSSYEQYF.

The gene calls are TRBV4-1 and TRBJ2-1; D remains ambiguous. The ends were cut back, 4 bases at V and 1 base at J, with 11 bases in the middle. The CDR3 is 15 residues long. Germline CDR1 is MGHRA and CDR2 is YSYEKL. CDR3 coding DNA: TGCGCCAGCAGCCCTTCGCAACAGTCCTACAATGAGCAGTTCTTC. Its protein product is CASSPSQQSYNEQFF.

For the CDR3, the DNA is TGCAGCGCCGGGGGACAGAACTATGGCTACACCTTC. Protein product: CSAGGQNYGYTF. The chain combines TRBV29-1 with TRBJ1-2; TRBD1 agrees at 7 bases. This CDR3 has 12 residues. After removal of 7 bases from V and 2 bases from J, the junction contained 4 bases not matched to a gene. Germline values: CDR1 SQVTM, CDR2 ANQGSEA.

The V and J genes are TRBV6-1 and TRBJ1-5, with 7 bases identical to TRBD1. Germline CDR1 reads MNHNS; CDR2 reads SASEGT. This CDR3 comprises 16 residues. J was trimmed by 0 bases and V by 4 bases; bases with no gene match: 6. The CDR3 DNA reads TGTGCCAGCAGTGCCCCCGGGACAGATAGCAATCAGCCCCAGCATTTT. This sequence encodes CASSAPGTDSNQPQHF.